The clone carrying this T cell receptor beta chain has a count of ten or more. What it recognizes is unknown. V lost 4 bases to trimming and J lost 5 bases; unmatched junction nucleotides: 6. Germline lookup yields CDR1 SQVTM and CDR2 ANQGSEA. The CDR3 covers 13 residues. These data are taken from a study of human T cells and chemical hapten exposure. Study observations and caveats: After DPC sensitization, TCRs above 1 in 1000 frequency showed no change.

Sample time point: pre-sensitization, week 0. Treatment indicated: therapeutic diphenylcyclopropenone sensitization with weekly scalp DPC. Investigators collected blood before applying each patch test. MiXCR, run by TCRdb on the RACE reads, gives a single entry per CDR3 protein. In the table there are 300,000 to 450,000 distinct CDR3 sequences, around 5.5% of which are singletons. V and J are TRBV29-1 and TRBJ1-1; 8 positions agree with TRBD1. The starting material was whole blood, obtained in connection with sensitization to the hapten diphenylcyclopropenone (DPC). This sequence was found in a woman aged 18-29 years with alopecia areata. Some clones in this sample may be carry-over from other donors' samples. This CDR3 is CSVVPDRETEAFF. CDR3 coding DNA: TGCAGCGTTGTACCGGACAGGGAAACTGAAGCTTTCTTT.